This record concerns one T cell receptor (beta chain) sequence. These data are taken from a study of blood T cell repertoires in COVID-19. Overall study: The analysed material was cDNA or gDNA that came from T cells, B-cell-depleted T cells, or PBMCs.

Only in-frame clones appear in the TCRdb table, and some are missing; sequencing was by immunoSEQ multiplex PCR. The sample has some 400,000 clones, almost 90% seen once; the top ten hold approximately 6.2%. Germline V gene sequence: CDR1 SQVTM, CDR2 ANQGSEA. J gave up 7 bases and V 2 bases, and 5 bases lay outside the gene matches. This CDR3 comprises 13 residues. The chain has TRBV29-1 and TRBJ1-5; 7 nucleotides match TRBD1. The TCR sequence derives from a man younger than 35 with active or convalescent COVID-19. The specimen was peripheral blood. Here the CDR3 reads CSVERQGGQPQHF. In nucleotides, the CDR3 is TGCAGCGTTGAAAGACAGGGTGGCCAGCCCCAGCATTTT. Variable domain in full (rest from reference TRBV29-1 and TRBJ1-5): SAVISQKPSRDICQRGTSLTIQCQVDSQVTMMFWYRQQPGQSLTLIATANQGSEATYESGFVIDKFPISRPNLTFSTLTVSNMSPEDSSIYLCSVERQGGQPQHFGDGTRLSIL.